The 31 T cell receptor beta chains below all came from one sample that was sequenced in a study of post-analysis software for immune sequencing data. Study observations and caveats: Controls had lower frequencies than patients of a handful of TRBV segments, which included TRBV5-6, TRBV5-1 and TRBV20-1.

Tagging with unique molecular identifiers was a feature of the TCR beta cDNA libraries. TCRdb analysed the PCR reads with MiXCR anew, one entry per CDR3 protein. The sample carries 400,000 to 500,000 distinct CDR3 sequences, approximately 38% recorded once. These receptors lack a known antigen. Material: blood. The receptor source for this set is a girl aged 2-10 years with multiple sclerosis.

This chain joins TRBV12-3 or TRBV12-4 and TRBJ2-7; D unresolved. The ends were cut back, 1 base at V and 3 bases at J, with 10 bases in the middle. The CDR3 has 14 amino acids. DNA of the CDR3: TGTGCCAGCAGTTTAGTCAGGTCGAGCTACGAGCAGTACTTC. Protein: CASSLVRSSYEQYF.

This clonotype was seen a few times. The chain is built from TRBV5-1 and TRBJ1-6, with unresolved D. CDR1 is SGHRS and CDR2 is YFSETQ in the germline V gene. Trimming took off 0 bases at V and 9 bases at J, with 13 bases between the two ends. This CDR3 has 15 residues. CDR3 region: CASSLDFIGGSPLHF. Written as DNA, the CDR3 is TGCGCCAGCAGCTTGGACTTCATCGGTGGTTCACCCCTCCACTTT.

The rearrangement joins TRBV7-2 to TRBJ2-5; tentative D call: TRBD2 (5 bases). Germline CDR1 and CDR2: SGHTA and FQGNSA. The length of the CDR3 is 14 residues. Trimming took off 4 bases at V and 5 bases at J, with 14 bases between the two ends. This CDR3 reads CASSSSGLLETQYF. The CDR3 bases are TGTGCCAGCAGCTCCTCCGGACTTCTGGAGACCCAGTACTTC. Supplemented by reference TRBV7-2 and TRBJ2-5, the full variable domain reads GAGVSQSPSNKVTEKGKDVELRCDPISGHTALYWYRQSLGQGLEFLIYFQGNSAPDKSGLPSDRFSAERTGGSVSTLTIQRTQQEDSAVYLCASSSSGLLETQYFGPGTRLLVL.

The chain uses TRBV20-1 and TRBJ2-7; D might be TRBD2 (5 bases). V lost 4 bases, J lost 2 bases, and 15 bases lay in between. CDR1 is DFQATT, CDR2 SNEGSKA, per germline (reference sequence). The CDR3 is made up of 14 amino acids. The CDR3 here is CSAISTRTPYEQYF. CDR3 DNA sequence: TGCAGTGCTATTTCCACTAGAACCCCCTACGAGCAGTACTTC.

The J gene is TRBJ2-1, the V gene TRBV12-3 or TRBV12-4; 7 bases map to TRBD1. This CDR3 is 14 amino acids long. The J segment lost 8 bases and the V segment lost 2 bases, leaving 6 bases of the junction unmatched. Here the CDR3 reads CASSLYRGIDEQFF. CDR3 in DNA: TGTGCCAGCAGTTTATACAGGGGTATAGATGAGCAGTTCTTC.

The table lists this clonotype with a few counts. The CDR3 loop is CASSFDRVSEAFF. In DNA form, the CDR3 reads TGTGCCAGCAGCTTCGACAGGGTTTCTGAAGCTTTCTTT. The chain carries TRBV7-8 and TRBJ1-1; 7 positions agree with TRBD1. CDR1 is SGHVS and CDR2 is FQNEAQ in the germline V gene. This CDR3 has 13 amino acids. Trimming took 3 bases from V and 6 from J; bases not matched to a gene: 4.

The chain uses TRBV14 and TRBJ1-3; possible D gene TRBD1, 5 bases. Trimming cost V 8 bases and J 0 bases, with 14 bases left between them. This CDR3 contains 15 residues. The V gene's germline CDR1 is SGHDN and CDR2 FVKESK. CDR3 amino acids: CASSKGLPSGNTIYF. CDR3 sequence (DNA): TGTGCCAGCTCCAAGGGGTTACCCTCTGGAAACACCATATATTTT.

The CDR3 spells CASSITGTGAPGELFF. The DNA of the CDR3 is TGTGCCAGTAGTATAACCGGGACAGGGGCGCCCGGGGAGCTGTTTTTT. The V and J genes are TRBV19 and TRBJ2-2; 10 bases agree with TRBD1. In germline, CDR1 is LNHDA, CDR2 SQIVND (reference sequence). V shed 2 bases and J 6 bases; nucleotides not matched to a gene: 6. This CDR3 spans 16 amino acids.

This clonotype was observed once. The chain combines TRBV18 with TRBJ2-1; 9 positions agree with TRBD1. V lost 2 bases, J lost 5 bases, and 7 bases stayed unmatched. Germline V gene sequence: CDR1 KGHSH, CDR2 LQKENI. The CDR3 runs 16 residues. The CDR3 DNA reads TGTGCCAGCTCACCATTGGCATGGACAGGGGACAATGAGCAGTTCTTC. It encodes CASSPLAWTGDNEQFF.

In regard to this clonotype: A junction end diverges from the germline sequence, so it may reflect a read error. The rearrangement uses TRBV29-1 and TRBJ2-3, with D possibly being TRBD1 (5 bases). The CDR3 extends over 14 amino acids. Germline CDR1 reads SQVTM; CDR2 reads ANQGSEA. The CDR3 sequence is CSAEPLSGTGTQYF. Written as DNA, the CDR3 is TGCAGCGCCGAGCCCCTGAGTGGCACAGGTACGCAGTATTTT.

As for this clonotype: One end of the junction varies from germline; a read error may be responsible. The chain joins TRBV4-1 to TRBJ2-7, with 12 bases matching TRBD2. Germline CDR1 and CDR2: MGHRA and YSYEKL. The CDR3 contains 15 residues. This chain's CDR3 is CASSRTSGGRYEQYF. DNA for the CDR3: TGTGCCAGCAGCCGAACTAGCGGGGGGCGATACGAGCAGTACTTC.

The genes are TRBV4-1 and TRBJ2-5, with 10 positions matching TRBD2. This CDR3 contains 18 residues. J lost 5 bases, V lost 0 bases, and 12 bases had no gene match. CDR1 is MGHRA and CDR2 is YSYEKL in the germline V gene. The chain's CDR3 is CASSQDRLAGARQETQYF. In DNA, the CDR3 is TGCGCCAGCAGCCAAGATCGCCTAGCGGGAGCTCGACAGGAGACCCAGTACTTC.

The chain recombines TRBV6-6 with TRBJ2-3, with a possible D match to TRBD2 (6 bases). The CDR3 consists of 15 residues. V lost 7 bases, J lost 2 bases, and 16 bases lay in between. Germline V gene lookup returns CDR1 MNHNY and CDR2 SVGAGI (reference sequence). The CDR3 DNA reads TGTGCCAGCACCGCTAGCGCCTACGTCACAGATACGCAGTATTTT. This sequence encodes CASTASAYVTDTQYF.

The chain uses TRBV7-2 and TRBJ2-3, with 9 bases aligning to TRBD2. This CDR3 has 16 amino acids. Germline-derived CDR1 and CDR2 are SGHTA and FQGNSA. The junction had 3 bases not matched to a gene; V was cut back by 1 base and J by 1 base. The CDR3 sequence is CASSLEVAGGTDTQYF. DNA of the CDR3: TGTGCCAGCAGCTTAGAAGTAGCGGGAGGCACAGATACGCAGTATTTT.

The chain uses TRBV20-1 and TRBJ1-5; D is unclear. Germline V gene lookup returns CDR1 DFQATT and CDR2 SNEGSKA (reference sequence). The V gene lost 2 bases and the J gene lost 2 bases, with 13 bases spanning the gap. The CDR3 has 15 residues. DNA for the CDR3: TGCAGTGCTAGATACCGGATTGTGGGCAATCAGCCCCAGCATTTT. Its translation is CSARYRIVGNQPQHF.

The chain links TRBV2 to TRBJ2-1; D tentatively fits TRBD1 or TRBD2 (6 bases each). The length of the CDR3 is 14 residues. V was shortened by 8 bases and J by 5 bases, with 16 bases between the two germline ends. The germline gives CDR1 SNHLY, CDR2 FYNNEI. The CDR3 bases are TGTGCCAGCCGGGGGCGGGGTATAAACAATGAGCAGTTCTTC. This sequence encodes CASRGRGINNEQFF. Full variable domain (outside the CDR3, taken from reference TRBV2 and TRBJ2-1): EPEVTQTPSHQVTQMGQEVILRCVPISNHLYFYWYRQILGQKVEFLVSFYNNEISEKSEIFDDQFSVERPDGSNFTLKIRSTKLEDSAMYFCASRGRGINNEQFFGPGTRLTVL.

The V call is TRBV10-3, the J call TRBJ2-3, with 9 positions matching TRBD2. In germline, CDR1 is ENHRY, CDR2 SYGVKD. V lost 8 bases to trimming and J lost 1 base; unmatched junction nucleotides: 4. This CDR3 is 14 amino acids long. The CDR3 spells CAIGREGGTDTQYF. CDR3 bases: TGTGCCATCGGGCGGGAGGGGGGCACAGATACGCAGTATTTT.

In this sample, this clonotype turned up a few times. The chain links TRBV5-6 to TRBJ2-5, with D perhaps being TRBD1 or TRBD2 (5 bases each). This CDR3 comprises 16 residues. CDR1 is SGHDT and CDR2 is YYEEEE in the germline V gene. With 5 bases removed from V and 5 bases from J, the gap between germline ends came to 22 bases. The CDR3 region has the DNA TGTGCCAGCAGTTGGACCTCCGGGACGAAAGGGGAGACCCAGTACTTC. This sequence encodes CASSWTSGTKGETQYF.

The rearrangement joins TRBV9 to TRBJ2-4; TRBD1 matches 9 bases. The DNA end favors TRBJ2-7, so the J call may be wrong. CDR3 length equals 15 residues. Germline-derived CDR1 and CDR2 are SGDLS and YYNGEE. Written as DNA, the CDR3 is TGTGCCAGCAGCATAGCCGGGACAGGGAGCAACGAGCAGTACTTC. Protein sequence: CASSIAGTGSNEQYF.

The genes are TRBV4-1 and TRBJ1-5, with D unresolved. Trimming stripped 1 base from V and 2 bases from J, with 9 bases between. This CDR3 is built from 15 residues. Germline CDR1 reads MGHRA; CDR2 reads YSYEKL. The CDR3 is CASSQAAAGNQPQHF. The CDR3 DNA reads as TGCGCCAGCAGCCAAGCGGCAGCGGGCAATCAGCCCCAGCATTTT.

This clonotype appeared a few times. This chain links TRBV25-1 with TRBJ2-7; D is ambiguous. The CDR3 has 12 amino acids. The V gene's germline CDR1 is MGHDK and CDR2 SYGVNS. The V and J ends lost 3 bases and 2 bases respectively, with 5 bases between them. The DNA for the CDR3 is TGTGCCAGCAGTGATCTTGCCTACGAGCAGTACTTC. It encodes CASSDLAYEQYF.

This rearrangement joins TRBV6-2 or TRBV6-3 to TRBJ1-2, with 10 bases fitting TRBD1. The CDR3 is 16 amino acids. Germline V gives CDR1 MNHEY, CDR2 SVGEGT. The V segment lost 0 bases and the J segment 6 bases; nucleotides outside the gene matches: 7. For the CDR3, the DNA is TGTGCCAGCAGTTACTCACGGGACAGGGGTTTGGATGGCTACACCTTC. It is translated as CASSYSRDRGLDGYTF.

The gene calls are TRBV2 and TRBJ1-5, with D unclear. CDR3 size: 15 residues. Trimming left V 5 bases short and J 0 bases short, with 11 bases between. Germline CDR1 reads SNHLY; CDR2 reads FYNNEI. The CDR3 bases are TGTGCCAGCAGTCAAACATCTGATAGCAATCAGCCCCAGCATTTT. This sequence encodes CASSQTSDSNQPQHF.

The chain uses TRBV29-1 and TRBJ2-5; D is unresolved. The J call may be mistaken, given a closer DNA end match to TRBJ2-7. Germline CDR1 reads SQVTM; CDR2 reads ANQGSEA. This CDR3 is built from 11 residues. CDR3 region: CSVEVLYEQYF. The CDR3 DNA reads as TGCAGCGTTGAAGTCCTCTACGAGCAGTACTTC.

The CDR3, as DNA: TGCAGTGCTAGAGATCCTTCCGGGTTCTCTGGAAACACCATATATTTT. Its translation is CSARDPSGFSGNTIYF. The J gene is TRBJ1-3, the V gene TRBV20-1; no definite D call. There are 16 residues in the CDR3. With 0 bases removed from V and 0 bases from J, the gap between germline ends came to 12 bases. Per the germline V gene, CDR1 is DFQATT and CDR2 is SNEGSKA (reference sequence).

This clonotype was seen a handful of times. This chain links TRBV29-1 with TRBJ2-5; the D gene is possibly TRBD2 (6 bases). The CDR3 runs to 14 residues. The V and J ends lost 1 base and 2 bases respectively, with 11 bases between them. Germline V gene sequence: CDR1 SQVTM, CDR2 ANQGSEA. CDR3 sequence (DNA): TGCAGCGTTGAAGTGTTGGCGGGACAAGAGACCCAGTACTTC. It translates to CSVEVLAGQETQYF.

This clonotype has a handful of counts. The chain links TRBV6-5 to TRBJ2-1; no definite D call. V shed 0 bases and J shed 14 bases, with 23 bases lying between them. The CDR3 loop spans 16 amino acids. Germline CDR1 reads MNHEY; CDR2 reads SVGAGI. The chain's CDR3 is CASSYSFVRPSKFEFF. The DNA for the CDR3 is TGTGCCAGCAGTTACTCGTTTGTCAGACCCTCAAAATTTGAGTTCTTC.

This clonotype was seen more than once but under ten times. The V call is TRBV11-2, the J call TRBJ2-4, with D hard to call. Trimming removed 1 base at V and 3 bases at J, with 7 bases between. Germline lookup yields CDR1 SGHAT and CDR2 FQNNGV. This CDR3 has 14 residues. The CDR3 is CASSLVRNKNIQYF. Here the CDR3 DNA reads TGTGCCAGCAGCTTAGTTCGGAACAAAAACATTCAGTACTTC.

This chain joins TRBV4-1 and TRBJ2-1, with TRBD2 as a possible D gene (5 bases). This CDR3 has 15 residues. V lost 0 bases and J lost 5, with 11 bases in between. Germline assignment: CDR1 MGHRA and CDR2 YSYEKL. The CDR3 DNA is TGCGCCAGCAGCCAAGATCTGCTAGCCCACAATGAGCAGTTCTTC. It codes for CASSQDLLAHNEQFF.

The chain couples TRBV7-9 to TRBJ2-7, with 14 nucleotides matching TRBD2. Unmatched junction bases numbered 10, after V lost 5 bases and J lost 4 bases. This CDR3 contains 17 residues. Germline CDR1 reads SEHNR; CDR2 reads FQNEAQ (reference sequence). The CDR3 reads CASSRGLAGALIYEQYF. The CDR3 bases are TGTGCCAGCAGCCGGGGACTAGCGGGAGCCCTAATTTACGAGCAGTACTTC.

The J gene is TRBJ1-2, the V gene TRBV7-2; the D gene is possibly TRBD1 (5 bases). Germline V gene data show CDR1 as SGHTA and CDR2 as FQGNSA. V was cut by 5 bases and J by 0 bases, with 16 bases left in between. This CDR3 contains 16 residues. The CDR3 reads CASSPGGVRTNYGYTF. CDR3 DNA sequence: TGTGCCAGCAGCCCGGGGGGGGTCCGGACTAACTATGGCTACACCTTC.